Sequencing of this T cell receptor (beta chain) was carried out in a study of cytomegalovirus exposure and HLA in healthy donors. Overall study: The 90 to 150 validation repertoires matched the 500 to 750 first-cohort repertoires in platform, a later analysis reported.

Some clones are missing from TCRdb's copy, which holds only in-frame ones; the method was immunoSEQ multiplex PCR. The top ten clones hold 16% of a sample with 150,000 to 200,000 clones, 85% of them seen once. The CDR3 covers 14 residues. The V gene end was trimmed by 3 bases and the J gene end by 6 bases; junction bases not matched to a gene: 7. CDR1 is SQVTM and CDR2 is ANQGSEA in the germline V gene. This chain uses TRBV29-1 with TRBJ2-1, with 8 nucleotides matching TRBD2. The receptor comes from a man younger than 30 in good health and CMV-seropositive. The material sequenced was PBMCs. This CDR3 is CSVDGVAGSNEQFF. Written as DNA, the CDR3 is TGCAGCGTTGATGGGGTAGCGGGATCCAATGAGCAGTTCTTC.